Listed below are T cell receptor beta chains from one sample, sequenced in a study of CD8+ T cells in alopecia areata. Sequencing used immunoSEQ multiplex PCR; TCRdb keeps in-frame clones, though not all of them. This sample has around 36,000 clones, with less than 55% found just once. Sequenced input: CD4+ Tregs sorted from blood. The receptors originated from a human donor with alopecia areata. Each CDR3 is given with its conserved first and last residue. D genes are given only for firm matches.

length: 11
V: TRBV11-2
J: TRBJ2-3
D: NA
CDR3: CASSLGDTQYF

length: 15
V: TRBV2
J: TRBJ1-2
D: NA
CDR3: CASTVLQGLSEGYTF

length: 14
V: TRBV29-1
J: TRBJ2-7
D: NA
CDR3: CSVVVPGSLYEQYF

length: 14
V: TRBV5-1
J: TRBJ1-2
D: TRBD1
CDR3: CASSKPGTGYGYTF

length: 14
V: TRBV19
J: TRBJ2-1
D: TRBD2
CDR3: CASSIQRGVNEQFF

length: 13
V: TRBV5-4
J: TRBJ1-2
D: NA
CDR3: CASSLVSQYGYTF

length: 13
V: TRBV6-5
J: TRBJ2-7
D: NA
CDR3: CASSYSYSYEQYF

length: 11
V: TRBV5-6
J: TRBJ2-3
D: NA
CDR3: CASSFRDTQYF

length: 14
V: TRBV5-1
J: TRBJ2-1
D: TRBD2
CDR3: CASSPGLAGDEQFF

length: 18
V: TRBV15
J: TRBJ2-1
D: NA
CDR3: CATSRKGGPTRVYNEQFF

length: 15
V: TRBV7-8
J: TRBJ1-6
D: TRBD1
CDR3: CASREQGALDSPLHF

length: 16
V: TRBV6-6
J: TRBJ2-1
D: NA
CDR3: CASSYLFGTDFNEQFF

length: 14
V: TRBV5-4
J: TRBJ2-2
D: TRBD2
CDR3: CASRDGLENGELFF

length: 13
V: TRBV29-1
J: TRBJ1-1
D: NA
CDR3: CSVLTVSNTEAFF

length: 15
V: TRBV2
J: TRBJ1-5
D: TRBD1
CDR3: CASSGTTGAGQPQHF

length: 13
V: TRBV4-1
J: TRBJ1-5
D: NA
CDR3: CASSQATSQPQHF

length: 14
V: TRBV27
J: TRBJ2-7
D: TRBD2
CDR3: CASSFQRGYYEQYF

length: 15
V: TRBV6-5
J: TRBJ1-1
D: NA
CDR3: CASSYQEGGGTEAFF

length: 15
V: TRBV2
J: TRBJ2-2
D: TRBD1
CDR3: CASERQGGNTGELFF

length: 20
V: TRBV4-3
J: TRBJ2-5
D: NA
CDR3: CASSHIPINLLRDNQETQYF

length: 15
V: TRBV4-3
J: TRBJ1-2
D: NA
CDR3: CASSQSRLNNYGYTF

length: 17
V: TRBV4-1
J: TRBJ1-1
D: NA
CDR3: CASSQDGRVRGANEAFF

length: 14
V: TRBV15
J: TRBJ2-5
D: NA
CDR3: CATSRSGGQETQYF

length: 15
V: TRBV6-1
J: TRBJ1-4
D: TRBD1
CDR3: CASSSGTGRNEKLFF

length: 14
V: TRBV6-5
J: TRBJ1-5
D: NA
CDR3: CASSYGRGNQPQHF

length: 14
V: TRBV18
J: TRBJ1-1
D: NA
CDR3: CASSLGPANTEAFF

length: 15
V: TRBV18
J: TRBJ2-5
D: TRBD2
CDR3: CASSPRDYSPETQYF

length: 18
V: TRBV5-1
J: TRBJ2-3
D: NA
CDR3: CASSLAYRGGPPTDTQYF

length: 14
V: TRBV5-1
J: TRBJ1-2
D: TRBD1
CDR3: CASRSTGTDYGYTF

length: 11
V: TRBV20-1
J: TRBJ2-7
D: NA
CDR3: CSASVGYEQYF

length: 15
V: TRBV7-8
J: TRBJ2-7
D: TRBD1
CDR3: CASSLESGGSYEQYF

length: 14
V: TRBV5-1
J: TRBJ2-5
D: NA
CDR3: CASSHKQGIETQYF

length: 15
V: TRBV27
J: TRBJ2-3
D: NA
CDR3: CASSLRVGVTDTQYF

length: 12
V: TRBV18
J: TRBJ2-7
D: NA
CDR3: CASSPRNYEQYF

length: 15
V: TRBV7-8
J: TRBJ1-3
D: TRBD1
CDR3: CASSSLGTVGNTIYF

length: 13
V: TRBV14
J: TRBJ2-5
D: NA
CDR3: CASSQLYQETQYF

length: 16
V: TRBV5-1
J: TRBJ2-1
D: TRBD2
CDR3: CASSLARTSGDGEQFF

length: 10
V: TRBV20-1
J: TRBJ2-5
D: NA
CDR3: CSARGETQYF

length: 15
V: TRBV7-2
J: TRBJ1-5
D: TRBD1
CDR3: CASRLDRGLNQPQHF

length: 15
V: TRBV4-1
J: TRBJ2-2
D: NA
CDR3: CASSQRGGGTGELFF

length: 17
V: TRBV14
J: TRBJ1-1
D: NA
CDR3: CASSQAGRMMMNTEAFF

length: 14
V: TRBV2
J: TRBJ2-7
D: NA
CDR3: CASRAWQAPYEQYF

length: 14
V: TRBV7-2
J: TRBJ2-1
D: NA
CDR3: CASSLRALGNEQFF

length: 15
V: TRBV7-3
J: TRBJ1-1
D: NA
CDR3: CASSLTGQPNTEAFF

length: 14
V: TRBV4-3
J: TRBJ1-1
D: TRBD1
CDR3: CASSLQGAGTEAFF

length: 17
V: TRBV4-3
J: TRBJ2-2
D: NA
CDR3: CASSQYRGIGNTGELFF

length: 14
V: TRBV7-3
J: TRBJ2-1
D: NA
CDR3: CASSLDSSYNEQFF